A selection of T cell receptor beta chains follows, all from one sample in a study of early T cells in non-severe SARS-CoV-2 infection. TCRdb ran MiXCR on the 5' RACE reads and lists one entry per CDR3 protein. The sample holds tens of thousands of distinct CDR3 sequences, 10% to 15% seen once. Sequencing used whole blood. The receptors stem from an adult who was a healthcare worker with PCR-confirmed SARS-CoV-2 infection or an uninfected control (not recorded which). CDR3s leave out the opening cysteine and the closing phenylalanine or tryptophan.

V: TRBV20-1
CDR3: SAPKPAGFLTDTQY

V: TRBV3-1
CDR3: ASSHPTGLGELF

V: TRBV5-1
CDR3: ASRLGLAAYEQY

V: TRBV6-5
CDR3: ASSYSQTGSYEQY

V: TRBV7-2
CDR3: ASSLVGSPLH

V: TRBV27
CDR3: ASHDWTGAGELF

V: TRBV7-2
CDR3: ASSEALAGGLNTQY

V: TRBV7-2
CDR3: ASSTDRGDRQPQH

V: TRBV5-5
CDR3: ASSSLQGFNTEAF

V: TRBV6-2/TRBV6-3
CDR3: ASRQLNTGELF

V: TRBV7-2
CDR3: ASSFITGATDTQY

V: TRBV20-1
CDR3: SARNTNQETQY

V: TRBV20-1
CDR3: SARDQGNTEAF

V: TRBV10-3
CDR3: AISPTRGQETQY

V: TRBV7-3
CDR3: ASSRQGSTDTQY

V: TRBV29-1
CDR3: SVRPVTGGRYEQY

V: TRBV2
CDR3: ASSEFGYNEQF

V: TRBV11-2
CDR3: ASSRQVLAATDTQY

V: TRBV14
CDR3: ASSQVSGGIINEQF

V: TRBV4-3
CDR3: ASSRASTGLAGANVLT

V: TRBV29-1
CDR3: SVGGRFSGANVLT

V: TRBV5-5
CDR3: ASSPRQSTDTQY

V: TRBV5-6
CDR3: ASSSATGGADEKLF

V: TRBV27
CDR3: ASSPLSVVNTEAF

V: TRBV3-1
CDR3: ASSPYEAYEQY

V: TRBV20-1
CDR3: SAPTGGTGMNTEAF

V: TRBV20-1
CDR3: SATLGGSGSSYNEQF

V: TRBV5-6
CDR3: ASSLDGRFQETQY

V: TRBV3-1
CDR3: ASSHQEGLLF

V: TRBV29-1
CDR3: SVRDGRGQF

V: TRBV5-5
CDR3: ASSLSINEQF

V: TRBV20-1
CDR3: SARAGTSGGEQY

V: TRBV9
CDR3: ASSDHSRDYGYT

V: TRBV28
CDR3: ASRAPYEQY

V: TRBV7-2
CDR3: ASSPGGPKHEQY

V: TRBV12-3/TRBV12-4
CDR3: ASSFLAGATGELF

V: TRBV7-2
CDR3: ASSLEWYETQY

V: TRBV12-3/TRBV12-4
CDR3: ASSFGTEAF

V: TRBV5-1
CDR3: ASSLGLGGETQY

V: TRBV28
CDR3: ASSKGGGIPDTQY

V: TRBV29-1
CDR3: SGLAGVGNIQY

V: TRBV29-1
CDR3: SAGLLGETQY

V: TRBV5-5
CDR3: ASPTKTGLGIEPQH

V: TRBV7-6
CDR3: ASSLGGTSESTDTQY

V: TRBV3-1
CDR3: ASSPTGTGGDSAEAF

V: TRBV12-3/TRBV12-4
CDR3: ASSRNRSNQPQH

V: TRBV5-1
CDR3: ASRVGTGNEQY

V: TRBV11-2
CDR3: ASSLVSNTEAF

V: TRBV6-1
CDR3: ASKLDGNTEAF

V: TRBV5-1
CDR3: ASSFDSFHSPLH

V: TRBV6-2/TRBV6-3
CDR3: ASKGTGAGELF

V: TRBV7-9
CDR3: ASSVGLAGDEQF

V: TRBV20-1
CDR3: SASSGANVLT

V: TRBV7-3
CDR3: ASSLNSENIQY

V: TRBV19
CDR3: ASSRRLGSFEQF

V: TRBV11-2
CDR3: ASSLDGAEYGYT

V: TRBV3-1
CDR3: ASSSPAGAESPLH

V: TRBV4-1
CDR3: ASSQDGTGGTDTQY

V: TRBV10-1
CDR3: ASSETGLVPNTEAF